Following are 13 T cell receptor beta chains from one sample sequenced in a study of T cell clonality in common variable immunodeficiency. Assay: immunoSEQ multiplex PCR; the TCRdb copy retains only in-frame clones and omits some. The sample shows some 80,000 clones, none of them appearing just once. Sequencing was carried out using peripheral blood mononuclear cells. All receptors derive from a person aged 18 to 75 in good health.

This clone was picked up many times. The read ends 3 residues before the CDR3 terminus; that terminus is restored from the germline J gene. V usage is TRBV19 and J usage is TRBJ2-5; 7 nucleotides align to TRBD2. V shed 8 bases, J shed 2 bases, and the junction held 5 bases outside the gene matches. This CDR3 is 13 amino acids long. Per germline, CDR1 LNHDA and CDR2 SQIVND (reference sequence). Partial CDR3 DNA: TGTGCCAGTCGGTCTAGCGGACAAGAGACC. Its translation is CASRSSGQET. Given in full, the CDR3 is CASRSSGQETQYF.

This clone was recorded at least ten times. Read coverage stops 3 residues before the CDR3 terminus; the germline J gene supplies the remainder. The chain couples TRBV2 to TRBJ2-3; D is unclear. V lost 3 bases to trimming and J lost 5 bases, with 9 bases between them. CDR3 size: 13 residues. Germline CDR1 reads SNHLY; CDR2 reads FYNNEI. The CDR3 sequence is CASSDSSVDTQYF. Incomplete CDR3 DNA: TGTGCCAGCAGTGATAGCAGCGTAGATACG.

This clone was picked up many times. The missing CDR3 end, 3 residues past where the read stops, is filled in from the germline J gene. J is TRBJ2-3 and V is TRBV20-1; TRBD2 agrees at 12 bases. This CDR3 is 16 amino acids long. Germline lookup yields CDR1 DFQATT and CDR2 SNEGSKA (reference sequence). Trimming took 6 bases from V and 3 from J; bases not matched to a gene: 10. CDR3 DNA, as far as it was read: TGCAGTGCGACCGGGACTAGCGGGCTTGGGACAGATACG. Translating it yields CSATGTSGLGTDT. In full, the CDR3 is CSATGTSGLGTDTQYF.

This clone was counted at least ten times. The DNA ends 3 residues before the CDR3 does, and the rest of the CDR3 is filled in from the germline J gene. The rearrangement joins TRBV5-4 to TRBJ2-2; D may be TRBD2 (6 bases). This CDR3 is built from 15 residues. Germline V CDR1 and CDR2: SGHNT, YYREEE (reference sequence). V lost 7 bases and J lost 4, with 17 bases in between. The CDR3 here is CASGGRGRTTGELFF. CDR3 bases read: TGTGCCAGCGGGGGGAGAGGGCGGACCACCGGGGAG.

This clone was recorded at least ten times. Compared with germline, one end of the junction differs, possibly owing to a read error. The read terminates 3 residues ahead of where the CDR3 ends, so the germline J gene completes it. The chain carries TRBV4-2 and TRBJ2-1, with TRBD2 as a possible D gene (6 bases). Per the germline V gene, CDR1 is LGHNA and CDR2 is YNFKEQ. The CDR3 is 15 residues long. The sequenced CDR3 bases are TGCGCCAGCAGCCGATCGGCATGGGGGGTCGATGAG. This encodes CASSRSAWGVDE. The whole CDR3 protein reads CASSRSAWGVDEQFF.

Many counts were recorded for this clone. The CDR3 end is not reached by the read, which stops 3 residues before it; the germline J gene fills it in. The chain links TRBV15 to TRBJ2-4; D is perhaps TRBD1 (6 bases). Germline V gene sequence: CDR1 LNHNV, CDR2 YYDKDF (reference sequence). The CDR3 has 16 residues. Trimming stripped 2 bases from V and 7 bases from J, with 18 bases between. The CDR3 spells CATSRPRGGSGNIQYF. CDR3 bases read: TGTGCCACCAGCAGACCCAGGGGCGGATCGGGGAACATT.

This clone was counted at least ten times. The missing CDR3 end, 3 residues past where the read stops, is filled in from the germline J gene. This chain links TRBV2 with TRBJ1-2; D call uncertain. Germline CDR1 reads SNHLY; CDR2 reads FYNNEI. V was shortened by 6 bases and J by 4 bases, with 12 bases between the two germline ends. The CDR3 runs 13 residues. Partial CDR3 DNA: TGTGCCAGCAGAACAGATTCTCCCTATGGC. This sequence encodes CASRTDSPYG. The CDR3, in full, reads CASRTDSPYGYTF. Together with reference TRBV2 and TRBJ1-2, the CDR3 gives the full variable domain: EPEVTQTPSHQVTQMGQEVILRCVPISNHLYFYWYRQILGQKVEFLVSFYNNEISEKSEIFDDQFSVERPDGSNFTLKIRSTKLEDSAMYFCASRTDSPYGYTFGSGTRLTVV.

This clone appeared many times. The observed sequence ends 3 residues before the CDR3 terminus, with the missing tail filled in from the germline J gene. The chain combines TRBV19 with TRBJ2-6; tentatively, D is TRBD1 (5 bases). The CDR3 contains 17 residues. The germline V and J ends were trimmed by 3 bases and 4 bases, with 16 bases remaining between them. Germline CDR1 and CDR2: LNHDA and SQIVND (reference sequence). The CDR3 loop reads CASSISGQGAGANVLTF. The sequenced CDR3 bases are TGTGCCAGTAGTATTTCAGGGCAGGGCGCCGGGGCCAACGTC. The full variable domain, its missing parts supplied by reference TRBV19 and TRBJ2-6, is DGGITQSPKYLFRKEGQNVTLSCEQNLNHDAMYWYRQDPGQGLRLIYYSQIVNDFQKGDIAEGYSVSREKKESFPLTVTSAQKNPTAFYLCASSISGQGAGANVLTFGAGSRLTVL.

This clone came up many times. The read finishes 3 residues shy of the CDR3 end, and the germline J gene is used to complete it. The chain carries TRBV7-2 and TRBJ2-1; D is undetermined. The CDR3 runs 15 residues. Trimming cost V 5 bases and J 7 bases, with 18 bases left between them. Germline loops: CDR1 SGHTA, CDR2 FQGNSA. Incomplete CDR3 DNA: TGTGCCAGCAGCCGAGACGGTAGCATTTTGAATGAG. This encodes CASSRDGSILNE. The full CDR3 sequence reads CASSRDGSILNEQFF.

This clone was observed many times. The CDR3 end falls 3 residues outside the read, so it is completed with the germline J gene. The chain employs TRBV29-1 and TRBJ2-1; tentative D call: TRBD1 (5 bases). Trimming left V 2 bases short and J 8 bases short, with 16 bases between. Germline CDR1 reads SQVTM; CDR2 reads ANQGSEA. The CDR3 totals 14 residues. The covered CDR3 bases are TGCAGCGTTGAATCGGCAGGGTATCATGATGAG. Translating it yields CSVESAGYHDE. In full, the CDR3 is CSVESAGYHDEQFF.

Ten or more counts support this clone. Read sequence stops 3 residues before the CDR3 end, and the germline J gene provides the missing end. This sequence joins TRBV19 and TRBJ2-7; 8 bases are a match to TRBD1. CDR3 length: 17 amino acids. Germline CDR1 LNHDA, CDR2 SQIVND (reference sequence). The junction had 12 bases not matched to a gene; V was cut back by 5 bases and J by 0 bases. CDR3 bases read: TGTGCCAGTAGTGGTGACAGGGGATACAATACCTCCTACGAG. Protein sequence: CASSGDRGYNTSYE. The entire CDR3 protein is CASSGDRGYNTSYEQYF.

This clone was recorded at least ten times. The read finishes 3 residues shy of the CDR3 end, and the germline J gene is used to complete it. The rearrangement uses TRBV9 and TRBJ1-2; no clear D gene. Trimming stripped 0 bases from V and 7 bases from J, with 13 bases between. This CDR3 region has 14 residues. CDR1 and CDR2 from the germline V gene are SGDLS and YYNGEE. The CDR3 DNA, read in part, is TGTGCCAGCAGCGTAGACCTGGGCGCAGGTGGC. It encodes CASSVDLGAGG. In full, the CDR3 is CASSVDLGAGGYTF.

This clone showed up many times. The observed sequence ends 3 residues before the CDR3 terminus, with the missing tail filled in from the germline J gene. The chain is built from TRBV4-2 and TRBJ2-1; possibly TRBD2 for D (5 bases). The CDR3 extends over 13 amino acids. Trimming removed 6 bases from V and 5 bases from J, with 11 bases in between. Looked up from germline, CDR1 is LGHNA and CDR2 is YNFKEQ. This CDR3 is CASRRTDDNEQFF. CDR3 DNA, as far as it was read: TGTGCCAGCAGACGGACTGACGACAATGAG.